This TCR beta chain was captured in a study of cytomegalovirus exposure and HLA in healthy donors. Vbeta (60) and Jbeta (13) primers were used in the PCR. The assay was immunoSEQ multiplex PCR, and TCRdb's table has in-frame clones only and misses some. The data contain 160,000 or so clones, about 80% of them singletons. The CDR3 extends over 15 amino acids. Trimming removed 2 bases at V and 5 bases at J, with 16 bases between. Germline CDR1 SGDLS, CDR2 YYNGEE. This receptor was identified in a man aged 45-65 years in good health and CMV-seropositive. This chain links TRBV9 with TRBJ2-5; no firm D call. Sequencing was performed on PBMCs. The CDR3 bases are TGTGCCAGCAGCGTGGAGAGTCGGTTTCCGGAGACCCAGTACTTC. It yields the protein CASSVESRFPETQYF. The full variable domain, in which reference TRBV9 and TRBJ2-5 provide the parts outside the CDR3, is DSGVTQTPKHLITATGQRVTLRCSPRSGDLSVYWYQQSLDQGLQFLIQYYNGEERAKGNILERFSAQQFPDLHSELNLSSLELGDSALYFCASSVESRFPETQYFGPGTRLLVL.